This is a list of T cell receptor beta chains from one sample in a study of Ad26.COV2.S vaccination and SARS-CoV-2 variants. The assay was immunoSEQ multiplex PCR, and TCRdb's table has in-frame clones only and misses some. The sample carries roughly 270,000 clones, over 75% recorded once. This specimen consisted of peripheral blood, obtained in a trial of Ad26.COV2.S vaccine versus placebo. The receptors were gathered from a person aged 18-60 years who received the Ad26.COV2.S COVID-19 vaccine or a placebo. Each CDR3 is given with its conserved first and last residue. A D gene is named only where the DNA matches it firmly. Clone size is stated in some rows and not others, as once, few, many or a class when expanded.

d_call: -; clone_size: -; j_call: TRBJ2-5; v_call: TRBV12-3/TRBV12-4; cdr3_nt: TGTGCCAGCGGATCCGGGACACTGGGGACCCAGTACTTC; cdr3_aa: CASGSGTLGTQYF
d_call: -; clone_size: -; j_call: TRBJ1-1; v_call: TRBV10-1; cdr3_nt: TGCGCCAGCAGTGACGCCGGGCTCCCCGGAGGAACTGAAGCTTTCTTT; cdr3_aa: CASSDAGLPGGTEAFF
d_call: TRBD1; clone_size: -; j_call: TRBJ1-3; v_call: TRBV19; cdr3_nt: TGTGCCAGTAGTAAGACAGGGGGTGAAAACACCATATATTTT; cdr3_aa: CASSKTGGENTIYF
d_call: -; clone_size: -; j_call: TRBJ1-5; v_call: TRBV2; cdr3_nt: TGTGCCAGCAGTGAAAACCGACAGCCGGGGGAACATTTT; cdr3_aa: CASSENRQPGEHF
d_call: -; clone_size: -; j_call: TRBJ2-7; v_call: TRBV6-5; cdr3_nt: TGTGCCAGCGCCTTTTCCAGGGTCTTGGAAGAGCAGTACTTC; cdr3_aa: CASAFSRVLEEQYF
d_call: TRBD1; clone_size: -; j_call: TRBJ2-5; v_call: TRBV7-3; cdr3_nt: TGTGCCAGCAGCTTAGGACAGGGGTTGTACCAAGAGACCCAGTACTTC; cdr3_aa: CASSLGQGLYQETQYF
d_call: -; clone_size: -; j_call: TRBJ1-1; v_call: TRBV21-1; cdr3_nt: TGTGCCAGCACCTTACAGGGGGTAAGGAACACTGAAGCTTTCTTT; cdr3_aa: CASTLQGVRNTEAFF
d_call: -; clone_size: -; j_call: TRBJ2-5; v_call: TRBV4-1; cdr3_nt: TGCGCCAGCAGCCAAGACGCCCTGGGGGAGACCCAGTACTTC; cdr3_aa: CASSQDALGETQYF
d_call: -; clone_size: -; j_call: TRBJ1-1; v_call: TRBV19; cdr3_nt: TGTGCCAGTATCGGGGTTAACACTGAAGCTTTCTTT; cdr3_aa: CASIGVNTEAFF
d_call: TRBD2; clone_size: -; j_call: TRBJ2-7; v_call: TRBV5-1; cdr3_nt: TGCGCCAGCAGCTTAACCCATGGAATAGCGGGGACGGAGCAGTACTTC; cdr3_aa: CASSLTHGIAGTEQYF
d_call: -; clone_size: -; j_call: TRBJ2-7; v_call: TRBV7-6; cdr3_nt: TGTGCCAGCAGCTCTCAAGGTTTTTCCTACGAGCAGTACTTC; cdr3_aa: CASSSQGFSYEQYF
d_call: -; clone_size: -; j_call: TRBJ2-7; v_call: TRBV5-6; cdr3_nt: TGTGCCAGCAGCTTACTTGTTGGGGTTAGGCACGAGCAGTACTTC; cdr3_aa: CASSLLVGVRHEQYF
d_call: -; clone_size: -; j_call: TRBJ1-6; v_call: TRBV5-1; cdr3_nt: TGCGCCAGCAGCTTGGGAAGGGGCACCAATAATTCACCCCTCCACTTT; cdr3_aa: CASSLGRGTNNSPLHF
d_call: -; clone_size: once; j_call: TRBJ2-1; v_call: TRBV4-3; cdr3_nt: TGCGCCAGCAGCCAAGAGTGGCGGCGGGGTGAGCAGTTCTTC; cdr3_aa: CASSQEWRRGEQFF
d_call: TRBD2; clone_size: -; j_call: TRBJ2-7; v_call: TRBV2; cdr3_nt: TGTGCCAGCACCGCGGGGCTAGCGGGGACCTACGAGCAGTACTTC; cdr3_aa: CASTAGLAGTYEQYF
d_call: -; clone_size: -; j_call: TRBJ2-1; v_call: TRBV9; cdr3_nt: TGTGCCAGCAGCGTAGGAACTCCACCTGGTGAGCAGTTCTTC; cdr3_aa: CASSVGTPPGEQFF
d_call: TRBD2; clone_size: -; j_call: TRBJ2-7; v_call: TRBV9; cdr3_nt: TGTGCCAGCAGCGTTAGCGGGAGTGTTTTCGACGAGCAGTACTTC; cdr3_aa: CASSVSGSVFDEQYF
d_call: -; clone_size: once; j_call: TRBJ1-1; v_call: TRBV2; cdr3_nt: TGTGCCAGCAGTGACTCGAGGAAGGACGCAGCTTTCTTT; cdr3_aa: CASSDSRKDAAFF
d_call: TRBD2; clone_size: once; j_call: TRBJ2-1; v_call: TRBV5-1; cdr3_nt: TGCGCCAGCAGCTTGGCGGCGGGAGGATACAATGAGCAGTTCTTC; cdr3_aa: CASSLAAGGYNEQFF
d_call: TRBD1; clone_size: once; j_call: TRBJ2-7; v_call: TRBV6-5; cdr3_nt: TGTGCCAGCAGCGCCCAACAGGGGAGATACTACGAGCAGTACTTC; cdr3_aa: CASSAQQGRYYEQYF
d_call: -; clone_size: -; j_call: TRBJ2-1; v_call: TRBV3-1/TRBV3-2; cdr3_nt: TGTGCCAGCAGCCCTCCTCTAGCGTTGGGTGAGCAGTTCTTC; cdr3_aa: CASSPPLALGEQFF
d_call: -; clone_size: -; j_call: TRBJ1-1; v_call: TRBV9; cdr3_nt: TGTGCCAGCAGCGTATTCGGAGAGAACACTGAAGCTTTCTTT; cdr3_aa: CASSVFGENTEAFF
d_call: -; clone_size: once; j_call: TRBJ1-5; v_call: TRBV12-3/TRBV12-4; cdr3_nt: TGTGCCAGCAGCGTACTGGGCAATCAGCCCCAGCATTTT; cdr3_aa: CASSVLGNQPQHF
d_call: -; clone_size: -; j_call: TRBJ2-1; v_call: TRBV24-1; cdr3_nt: TGTGCCACCAGCGTCGGACAGAGCTCCTACAATGAGCAGTTCTTC; cdr3_aa: CATSVGQSSYNEQFF
d_call: -; clone_size: -; j_call: TRBJ1-1; v_call: TRBV2; cdr3_nt: TGTGCCAGCAGTGGTTCGAGGGGAAAGACTGAAGCTTTCTTT; cdr3_aa: CASSGSRGKTEAFF
d_call: TRBD2; clone_size: -; j_call: TRBJ2-1; v_call: TRBV5-4; cdr3_nt: TGTGCCAGCAGCTTGGATCCAGCGGGGAGCAATGAGCAGTTCTTC; cdr3_aa: CASSLDPAGSNEQFF
d_call: -; clone_size: -; j_call: TRBJ2-1; v_call: TRBV5-1; cdr3_nt: TGCGCCAGCAGCTTGGCGGGCCAGAATGAGCAGTTCTTC; cdr3_aa: CASSLAGQNEQFF
d_call: TRBD1; clone_size: -; j_call: TRBJ1-2; v_call: TRBV19; cdr3_nt: TGTGCCAGTAGTACCCCCCCGGACAGGGGGCATGGCTACACCTTC; cdr3_aa: CASSTPPDRGHGYTF
d_call: -; clone_size: -; j_call: TRBJ2-1; v_call: TRBV6-1; cdr3_nt: TGTGCCAGCAGTGAATACAGGGAAGAGTTCTTC; cdr3_aa: CASSEYREEFF
d_call: -; clone_size: -; j_call: TRBJ2-5; v_call: TRBV6-5; cdr3_nt: TGTGCCAGCAGTCCGCGTGGTGGGGGCGGTAGGACCCAGTACTTC; cdr3_aa: CASSPRGGGGRTQYF
d_call: TRBD1; clone_size: -; j_call: TRBJ1-1; v_call: TRBV18; cdr3_nt: TGTGCCAGCTCACCACCAGGGGGCAGAATGAACACTGAAGCTTTCTTT; cdr3_aa: CASSPPGGRMNTEAFF
d_call: TRBD1; clone_size: -; j_call: TRBJ2-7; v_call: TRBV9; cdr3_nt: TGTGCCAGCAGCGGGTCGTTAGACAGGGCCTACGAGCAGTACTTC; cdr3_aa: CASSGSLDRAYEQYF
d_call: TRBD1; clone_size: -; j_call: TRBJ2-1; v_call: TRBV4-1; cdr3_nt: TGCGCCAGCAGCCAGACGCCTAGCAGGACAGGGCAGGGCAATGAGCAGTTCTTC; cdr3_aa: CASSQTPSRTGQGNEQFF
d_call: -; clone_size: few; j_call: TRBJ1-5; v_call: TRBV12-5; cdr3_nt: TGTGCTAGTGGTCTTGATCAGCCCCAGCATTTT; cdr3_aa: CASGLDQPQHF
d_call: TRBD1; clone_size: -; j_call: TRBJ1-1; v_call: TRBV7-8; cdr3_nt: TGTGCCAGCAGCCATCGGGACAGATTAATGAACACTGAAGCTTTCTTT; cdr3_aa: CASSHRDRLMNTEAFF
d_call: -; clone_size: once; j_call: TRBJ1-1; v_call: TRBV7-9; cdr3_nt: TGTGCCAGCAGCTTGGCAGGAACTGAAGCTTTCTTT; cdr3_aa: CASSLAGTEAFF
d_call: -; clone_size: -; j_call: TRBJ2-2; v_call: TRBV7-9; cdr3_nt: TGTGCCAGCAGCTTCGGTGCGAACACCGGGGAGCTGTTTTTT; cdr3_aa: CASSFGANTGELFF
d_call: -; clone_size: -; j_call: TRBJ2-7; v_call: TRBV7-9; cdr3_nt: TGTGCCAGCGTCCCGACGGGGTCCTACGAGCAGTACTTC; cdr3_aa: CASVPTGSYEQYF
d_call: -; clone_size: -; j_call: TRBJ2-1; v_call: TRBV5-1; cdr3_nt: TGCGCCAGCAGCCCGCACGACCACAGAGGCGATGAGCAGTTCTTC; cdr3_aa: CASSPHDHRGDEQFF
d_call: -; clone_size: -; j_call: TRBJ2-7; v_call: TRBV12-3/TRBV12-4; cdr3_nt: TGTGCCAGCAGGGACCGGGGAGAGCAGTACTTC; cdr3_aa: CASRDRGEQYF